A selection of T cell receptor beta chains follows, all from one sample in a study of cytomegalovirus exposure and HLA in healthy donors. TCRdb's table, derived via immunoSEQ multiplex PCR, lists solely in-frame clones and lacks some. The sample shows about 210,000 clones, about 85% of them seen only once. The sequenced material came from PBMCs. The receptors were sampled from a woman between 50 and 59 years old in good health and CMV-seropositive. CDR3s include the opening cysteine and the closing phenylalanine or tryptophan. The D gene is left open where the match is weak. The size of a clone is reported for some rows only, either as once, few or many, or as a class for expanded clones.

size,V,J,D,DNA,CDR3
-,TRBV15,TRBJ2-3,-,TGTGCCACCAGCCCAGCCGGGTCCGCCCTACCCGATACGCAGTATTTT,CATSPAGSALPDTQYF
-,TRBV5-1,TRBJ2-1,-,TGCGCCAGCAGCTTACAGACAGACGGTGAGCAGTTCTTC,CASSLQTDGEQFF
few,TRBV28,TRBJ1-2,-,TGTGCCAGCAGTTGGTGGCAGGGAAACTATGGCTACACCTTC,CASSWWQGNYGYTF
-,TRBV4-1,TRBJ1-1,-,TGCGCCAGCAGCCAAGACAGGGCACTCGATGAGAACACTGAAGCTTTCTTT,CASSQDRALDENTEAFF
-,TRBV19,TRBJ1-1,-,TGTGCCAGTAGTATTAGTAGTCAGGGATCATACACTGAAGCTTTCTTT,CASSISSQGSYTEAFF
-,TRBV5-5,TRBJ1-6,-,TGTGCCAGCAGCTCGAGCCTCAGGGGACGTCAGTCACCCCTCCACTTT,CASSSSLRGRQSPLHF
-,TRBV5-5,TRBJ1-6,-,TGTGCCAGCAGCTTATTAGGGGGGGATTCACCCCTCCACTTT,CASSLLGGDSPLHF
-,TRBV30,TRBJ2-1,TRBD2,TGTGCCTTCGGACTAGCGGGGGGATACTACAATGAGCAGTTCTTC,CAFGLAGGYYNEQFF
-,TRBV5-1,TRBJ1-1,-,TGCGCCAGCAGCTCCGGGGTCAACACTGAAGCTTTCTTT,CASSSGVNTEAFF
-,TRBV27,TRBJ1-1,-,TGTGCCAGCAGTTTATCAGGGGTAACGAACACTGAAGCTTTCTTT,CASSLSGVTNTEAFF
-,TRBV5-1,TRBJ1-1,-,TGCGCCAGCAGCGAACGAGGGGGGAACACTGAAGCTTTCTTT,CASSERGGNTEAFF
-,TRBV6-5,TRBJ2-2,-,TGTGCCAGCAAGGATGGGCTGAACACCGGGGAGCTGTTTTTT,CASKDGLNTGELFF
-,TRBV6-5,TRBJ1-2,TRBD1,TGTGCCAGCAGTAGCCGCGACAGGGTAAATGATGGCTACACCTTC,CASSSRDRVNDGYTF
-,TRBV7-7,TRBJ2-5,TRBD2,TGTGCCAGCAGCCCCCTCGGGGGGGTAGCGGGGGAAGAGACCCAGTACTTC,CASSPLGGVAGEETQYF
-,TRBV6-5,TRBJ1-4,-,TGTGCCAGCAGTGTGGGGCTCCAGGAAAAACTGTTTTTT,CASSVGLQEKLFF
-,TRBV2,TRBJ2-7,-,TGTGCCAGCAACAGGCTGGCCTGGGAAGAGCAGTACTTC,CASNRLAWEEQYF
-,TRBV30,TRBJ1-4,-,TGTGCCTGGGGGGGCTTCCCCACTAATGAAAAACTGTTTTTT,CAWGGFPTNEKLFF
-,TRBV6-5,TRBJ2-7,-,TGTGCCAGCAGAGATACAGGGCCCAGGGAGCAGTACTTC,CASRDTGPREQYF
few,TRBV6-1,TRBJ1-3,-,TGTGCCAGCAGTGACACGTTCGGTGGAAACACCATATATTTT,CASSDTFGGNTIYF
-,TRBV7-2,TRBJ2-3,-,TGTGCCAGCAGCCCCCGGACTTCTGGGGATACGCAGTATTTT,CASSPRTSGDTQYF
few,TRBV28,TRBJ1-1,TRBD1,TGTGCCAGCAGTTTCCGTGGGACAGGGTTCACTGAAGCTTTCTTT,CASSFRGTGFTEAFF
-,TRBV2,TRBJ1-2,TRBD1,TGTGCCAGCAGAGCCCGATGGGTGGGACAGGGGGCCGGTGGCTACACCTTC,CASRARWVGQGAGGYTF
-,TRBV23-1,TRBJ1-1,-,TGCGCCAGCAATCAGACAGTAGGTGAAGCTTTCTTT,CASNQTVGEAFF
-,TRBV13,TRBJ2-5,-,TGTGCCAGCAGCTTAGGCCTCAGGCGAGAGACCCAGTACTTC,CASSLGLRRETQYF
once,TRBV7-9,TRBJ1-1,-,TGTTCCAGCAGCTCACCCGGGAGCAGGAACACTGAAGCTTTCTTT,CSSSSPGSRNTEAFF
-,TRBV6-1,TRBJ1-5,-,TGTGCCAGCAGTGAAGGAGTATTACGGGAAGGCAATCAGCCCCAGCATTTT,CASSEGVLREGNQPQHF
-,TRBV2,TRBJ1-5,-,TGTGCCAGCAGCTCCGGGAGGGGGGGTCAGCCCCAGCATTTT,CASSSGRGGQPQHF
-,TRBV6-1,TRBJ1-2,-,TGTGCCAGCAGTGAATCCGAGGGAGTATCGTATGGCTACACCTTC,CASSESEGVSYGYTF
-,TRBV4-1,TRBJ2-5,TRBD2,TGCGCCAGCAGCCCGGGGACTAGCGGGGGGAGTGTGCAAGAGACCCAGTACTTC,CASSPGTSGGSVQETQYF
-,TRBV6-1,TRBJ1-1,-,TGTGCCAGCAGTGAAGCAAACAGGCTGAACACTGAAGCTTTCTTT,CASSEANRLNTEAFF
few,TRBV30,TRBJ1-1,TRBD1,TGTGCCTGGAGCCCCGGGACAGTGGCCTCGGCTTTCTTT,CAWSPGTVASAFF
-,TRBV5-1,TRBJ2-7,TRBD2,TGCGCCAGCAGCCAAGCCGGGACTAGCGGGTACGAGCAGTACTTC,CASSQAGTSGYEQYF
once,TRBV7-9,TRBJ1-3,-,TGTGCCAGCAGCTTAGGGCAGGGAGGGAACACCATATATTTT,CASSLGQGGNTIYF
-,TRBV19,TRBJ1-5,-,TGTGCCAGTAATTTGGGGAGGGGGCAGCCCCAGCATTTT,CASNLGRGQPQHF
-,TRBV6-1,TRBJ2-1,TRBD2,TGTGCCAGCAGTCGGCGGGGGGAATACAATGAGCAGTTCTTC,CASSRRGEYNEQFF
-,TRBV5-4,TRBJ1-2,TRBD1,TGTGCCAGCACCACAGGGGGGTCTATTAACTATGGCTACACCTTC,CASTTGGSINYGYTF
few,TRBV19,TRBJ2-7,TRBD1,TGTGCCAGTAGCCCCAGAGGACAGGGGAACTACGAGCAGTACTTC,CASSPRGQGNYEQYF
-,TRBV6-5,TRBJ2-7,TRBD1,TGTGCCAGCAGCCGGACAGGGACCTCCTACGAGCAGTACTTC,CASSRTGTSYEQYF